These 4 T cell receptor beta chains were sequenced from one sample in a study of yellow fever vaccine responses in identical twins (dated by TCRdb to the late 2010s). Receptor libraries were prepared by RT-PCR. Sequencing was performed on an Illumina HiSeq 2500. TCRdb reprocessed the public reads (quality trimming at Q25 with fastp, clone calling with MiXCR) and kept in-frame beta chains. Rows are combined by CDR3 protein, so each entry shows the most common genes and DNA. The sample contains about 3,300 distinct CDR3 sequences, around 90% of them found a single time. The ten largest clones capture around 2.4% of the sample. Sequenced here: T cells from blood (PBMCs), unsorted or a sorted subset (not recorded which), sampled before or after yellow fever vaccination (not recorded which). Every receptor here comes from a young woman who received the yellow fever vaccine. Donor details come from another sample of the same person, matched by shared clones.

This chain links TRBV23-1 with TRBJ1-4; D uncertain. TRBV23-1 is an open reading frame, and its role is uncertain. The CDR3 loop spans 15 amino acids. V lost 0 bases to trimming and J lost 0 bases, with 5 bases between them. The CDR3 coding sequence is TGCGCCAGCAGTCAATCGACAACAACTAATGAAAAACTGTTTTTT. Its protein is CASSQSTTTNEKLFF.

This rearrangement joins TRBV7-3 to TRBJ2-2; D gene ambiguous. V gave up 4 bases and J gave up 1 base, with 7 bases separating them. The CDR3 loop spans 14 amino acids. Looked up from germline, CDR1 is SGHTA and CDR2 is FQGTGA. The CDR3 sequence is CASSYALNTGELFF. Here the CDR3 DNA reads TGTGCCAGCAGCTATGCATTGAACACCGGGGAGCTGTTTTTT.

For the CDR3, the DNA is TGTGCCAGCAGTGCGGATTCATCTCAGCCCCAGCATTTT. It codes for CASSADSSQPQHF. The V call is TRBV2, the J call TRBJ1-5; unclear D gene. The V end was cut by 4 bases, the J end by 6 bases, with 10 bases between. The CDR3 is 13 amino acids. Per the germline V gene, CDR1 is SNHLY and CDR2 is FYNNEI. Complete variable domain (other parts from reference TRBV2 and TRBJ1-5): EPEVTQTPSHQVTQMGQEVILRCVPISNHLYFYWYRQILGQKVEFLVSFYNNEISEKSEIFDDQFSVERPDGSNFTLKIRSTKLEDSAMYFCASSADSSQPQHFGDGTRLSIL.

This rearrangement joins TRBV20-1 to TRBJ2-7; no reliable D call. This CDR3 spans 14 amino acids. CDR1 is DFQATT and CDR2 is SNEGSKA in the germline V gene (reference sequence). Trimming took 6 bases from V and 4 from J, leaving 19 bases between them. CDR3 region: CSAKRAGESYEQYF. CDR3 nucleotide sequence: TGCAGTGCCAAGAGAGCCGGAGAGTCATACGAGCAGTACTTC.